This T cell receptor beta chain comes out of a study of T cell repertoires in aging, cancer and after chemotherapy. As for the study in general: Over several months to years, re-sampled healthy donor repertoires clearly shared clones.

CDR3 length: 13 amino acids. The germline CDR1 and CDR2 sequences are SQVTM and ANQGSEA. The J segment lost 6 bases and the V segment lost 4 bases, leaving 8 bases of the junction unmatched. The template was genomic DNA from peripheral blood, not RNA. By frequency in the sample, this clonotype is medium-sized. Multiplex touch-down PCR with TRB-A/B primers amplified rearranged V-D-J TRB sequences. One entry per CDR3 protein, called by TCRdb with MiXCR from the multiplex PCR reads. The sample carries nearly 11,000 distinct CDR3 sequences, 25% to 30% recorded once. The chain couples TRBV29-1 to TRBJ2-7; TRBD1 matches 8 bases. The sample taken for sequencing was blood. This sequence was found in a human donor in good health. The CDR3 region has the DNA TGCAGCGTTGCGGGACAGGCTATCGGCGAGCAGTACTTC. It encodes CSVAGQAIGEQYF.